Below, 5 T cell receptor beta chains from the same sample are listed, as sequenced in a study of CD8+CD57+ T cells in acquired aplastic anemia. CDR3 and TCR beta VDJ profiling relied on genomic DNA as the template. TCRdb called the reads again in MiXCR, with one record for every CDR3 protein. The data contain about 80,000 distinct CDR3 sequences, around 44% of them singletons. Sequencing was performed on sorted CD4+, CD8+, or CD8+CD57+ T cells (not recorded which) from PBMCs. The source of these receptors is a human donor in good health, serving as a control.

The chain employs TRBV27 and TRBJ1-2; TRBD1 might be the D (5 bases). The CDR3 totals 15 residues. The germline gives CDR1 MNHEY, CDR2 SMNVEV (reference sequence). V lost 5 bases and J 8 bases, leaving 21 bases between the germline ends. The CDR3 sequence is CASSTGTLGWDGYTF. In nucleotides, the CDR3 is TGTGCCAGCAGTACCGGGACCCTAGGCTGGGACGGCTACACCTTC.

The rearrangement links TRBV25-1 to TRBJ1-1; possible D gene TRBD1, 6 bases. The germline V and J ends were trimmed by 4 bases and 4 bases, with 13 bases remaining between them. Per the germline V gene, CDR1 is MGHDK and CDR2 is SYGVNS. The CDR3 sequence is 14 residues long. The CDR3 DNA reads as TGTGCCAGCAGTGGGGCGTCGGGGGCCACTGAAGCTTTCTTT. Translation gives CASSGASGATEAFF.

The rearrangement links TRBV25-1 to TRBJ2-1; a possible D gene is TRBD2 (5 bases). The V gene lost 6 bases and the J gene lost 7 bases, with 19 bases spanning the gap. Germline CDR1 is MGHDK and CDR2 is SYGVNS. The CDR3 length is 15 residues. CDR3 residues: CASSFPRGEDNEQFF. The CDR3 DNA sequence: TGTGCCAGCAGCTTCCCTCGGGGAGAGGATAATGAGCAGTTCTTC.

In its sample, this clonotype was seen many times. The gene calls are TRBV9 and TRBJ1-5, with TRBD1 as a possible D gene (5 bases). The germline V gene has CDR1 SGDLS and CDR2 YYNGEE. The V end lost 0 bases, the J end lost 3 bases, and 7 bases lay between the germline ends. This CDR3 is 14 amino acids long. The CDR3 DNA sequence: TGTGCCAGCAGCGTAGGGGACGACAATCAGCCCCAGCATTTT. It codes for CASSVGDDNQPQHF.

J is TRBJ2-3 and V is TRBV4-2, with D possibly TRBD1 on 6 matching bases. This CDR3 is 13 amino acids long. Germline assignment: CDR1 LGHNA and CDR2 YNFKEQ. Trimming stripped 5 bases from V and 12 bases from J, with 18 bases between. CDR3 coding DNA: TGTGCCAGCAGCTTAGATTGGGACACCGGTCAGTATTTT. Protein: CASSLDWDTGQYF.